This note documents a single T cell receptor beta chain sequence. Its antigen is not known. This sample is drawn from a study of cytomegalovirus exposure and HLA in healthy donors. Study-wide background: There were about 85 million unique TCRs (from HLA-typed donors) in an early data release.

General study findings and limits: Later analysis demonstrated an association between a missense DCLRE1C variant and TCR beta V- and J-gene trimming.

The germline V gene has CDR1 MNHEY and CDR2 SMNVEV (reference sequence). This CDR3 has 12 amino acids. The V gene lost 1 base and the J gene lost 11 bases, with 11 bases spanning the gap. PCR amplification relied on 60 Vbeta primers (plus 13 Jbeta primers). Profiling relied on immunoSEQ multiplex PCR, and the TCRdb table lists in-frame clones only, not all of them. Of approximately 110,000 clones in the sample, 69% were seen once. The receptor was isolated from a man under 40 in good health and CMV-seronegative. V gene TRBV27 combines with J gene TRBJ1-1, with a weak D call TRBD1 (5 bases). Sequenced: PBMCs. The CDR3 here is CASSLLRGVAFF. The CDR3 nucleotides are TGTGCCAGCAGTTTATTACGGGGGGTGGCTTTCTTT.